Below are 32 T cell receptor beta chains sequenced from a single sample in a study of type 1 and type 2 diabetes patients. PCR was run on genomic DNA. Amplification of the beta chain CDR3 used 30 forward and 13 reverse multiplex primers. TCRdb redid the calling of the multiplex PCR reads with MiXCR, one entry per CDR3 protein. The sample contains about 270,000 distinct CDR3 sequences, more than 40% of which appear only once. Material: peripheral blood mononuclear cells (PBMCs). The receptors derive from a man between 18 and 35 years old with type 2 diabetes.

The chain couples TRBV19 to TRBJ2-1, with 7 bases aligning to TRBD2. Germline CDR1 is LNHDA and CDR2 is SQIVND (reference sequence). The trim removed 3 bases at V and 5 bases at J, leaving 7 bases unmatched. This CDR3 has 15 residues. CDR3 bases: TGTGCCAGTAGTATCATGCCGCGGGGGAACAATGAGCAGTTCTTC. This sequence encodes CASSIMPRGNNEQFF.

Only a few counts were recorded for this clonotype. The chain combines TRBV10-3 with TRBJ2-1; TRBD2 matches 7 bases. This CDR3 comprises 14 residues. Germline trimming cut 6 bases from V and 4 bases from J; bases unmatched to any gene: 6. CDR1 ENHRY and CDR2 SYGVKD come from the germline V gene. The CDR3: CAISPGGRYNEQFF. CDR3 sequence (DNA): TGTGCCATCAGCCCGGGGGGACGATACAATGAGCAGTTCTTC.

The chain carries TRBV10-2 and TRBJ2-1, with 10 bases lining up with TRBD2. The CDR3 is made up of 15 amino acids. Germline loops: CDR1 WSHSY, CDR2 SAAADI. V gave up 2 bases and J gave up 8 bases; unmatched junction bases: 6. This CDR3 is CASSEIAGGWYEQFF. The CDR3 DNA sequence: TGCGCCAGCAGTGAGATAGCGGGGGGTTGGTATGAGCAGTTCTTC.

The chain carries TRBV19 and TRBJ2-1; tentative D call: TRBD1 (6 bases). Trimming took 3 bases from V and 4 from J, leaving 10 bases between them. The V gene's germline CDR1 is LNHDA and CDR2 SQIVND (reference sequence). CDR3 length: 14 residues. CDR3 nucleotide sequence: TGTGCCAGTAGTATGGGGGCACCTTACAATGAGCAGTTCTTC. Translation gives CASSMGAPYNEQFF.

This clonotype was recorded a few times. The chain has TRBV15 and TRBJ2-1; 8 nucleotides match TRBD1. After removal of 6 bases from V and 6 bases from J, the junction contained 13 bases not matched to a gene. Germline V gene sequence: CDR1 LNHNV, CDR2 YYDKDF (reference sequence). The CDR3 covers 16 residues. This CDR3 reads CATRERPATGGNEQFF. DNA of the CDR3: TGTGCCACCAGGGAGAGGCCAGCCACAGGGGGCAATGAGCAGTTCTTC.

The V call is TRBV6-2 or TRBV6-3, the J call TRBJ1-2; the match to TRBD1 covers 7 bases. There are 14 residues in the CDR3. J lost 7 bases, V lost 6 bases, and 11 bases had no gene match. The germline V gene encodes CDR1 MNHEY and CDR2 SVGEGT. In DNA form, the CDR3 reads TGTGCCAGCAGAACACTAGACAGGGAAGGTGGCTACACCTTC. This gives the protein CASRTLDREGGYTF.

V and J are TRBV6-5 and TRBJ1-1; D perhaps matches TRBD1 (5 bases). Germline V gives CDR1 MNHEY, CDR2 SVGAGI. Trimming removed 7 bases at V and 6 bases at J, with 9 bases between. The CDR3 length is 11 residues. CDR3 amino acids: CASTRDAEAFF. In DNA, the CDR3 is TGTGCCAGCACGAGGGACGCTGAAGCTTTCTTT.

This chain connects TRBV20-1 to TRBJ2-3, with no clear D. V lost 3 bases to trimming and J lost 2 bases, with 15 bases between them. The CDR3 runs to 15 residues. CDR1 is DFQATT, CDR2 SNEGSKA, per germline (reference sequence). In DNA form, the CDR3 reads TGCAGTGCTAGCATAGAGAGCTACTACACAGATACGCAGTATTTT. Translation gives CSASIESYYTDTQYF.

At least ten counts were recorded for this clonotype. This chain connects TRBV7-2 to TRBJ2-7; unclear D gene. This CDR3 comprises 11 residues. The germline V gene has CDR1 SGHTA and CDR2 FQGNSA. The ends were cut back, 0 bases at V and 6 bases at J, with 3 bases in the middle. The CDR3 protein is CASSLAAEQYF. The CDR3 nucleotides read TGTGCCAGCAGCTTAGCGGCCGAGCAGTACTTC.

CDR3 loop: CASSLGLAATNTDTQYF. The CDR3 DNA reads TGTGCCAGCAGCTTAGGACTAGCGGCAACCAACACAGATACGCAGTATTTT. The rearrangement joins TRBV7-8 to TRBJ2-3, with 9 bases lining up with TRBD2. Looked up from germline, CDR1 is SGHVS and CDR2 is FQNEAQ. The CDR3 consists of 17 residues. V lost 1 base to trimming and J lost 2 bases; unmatched junction nucleotides: 7.

Details on this clonotype: The CDR3 ends on some other residue instead of the conserved phenylalanine or tryptophan, so this is likely a read error. The CDR3 DNA sequence: TGTGCCATCAGTGTTCTAGCGGACGAGCAGTTCCTC. Translating gives CAISVLADEQFL. J is TRBJ2-1 and V is TRBV10-3; 7 bases align to TRBD2. There are 12 residues in the CDR3. From germline, CDR1 is ENHRY and CDR2 SYGVKD. After removal of 4 bases from V and 10 bases from J, the junction contained 4 bases not matched to a gene.

A note on this clonotype: A much larger clonotype is one base distant, so this may be a read error. The rearrangement links TRBV19 to TRBJ1-6, with D unclear. This CDR3 has 13 amino acids. The V end was cut by 6 bases, the J end by 6 bases, with 9 bases between. Germline values: CDR1 LNHDA, CDR2 SQIVND (reference sequence). The CDR3 sequence is CASRDAINSPLHF. Written as DNA, the CDR3 is TGTGCCAGTAGGGACGCGATTAATTCACCCCTCCACTTT. The variable domain in full, with the rest retrieved from reference TRBV19 and TRBJ1-6, is DGGITQSPKYLFRKEGQNVTLSCEQNLNHDAMYWYRQDPGQGLRLIYYSQIVNDFQKGDIAEGYSVSREKKESFPLTVTSAQKNPTAFYLCASRDAINSPLHFGNGTRLTVT.

On this clonotype: Just one base apart from a much larger clone, this may be a read error. The V gene is TRBV2, the J gene TRBJ1-2, with a possible D match to TRBD1 (6 bases). V was clipped by 8 bases and J by 2 bases, with 18 bases between them. Germline V gene sequence: CDR1 SNHLY, CDR2 FYNNEI. This CDR3 is built from 15 residues. CDR3 residues: CASGSDRNANYGYTF. The CDR3 DNA is TGTGCCAGCGGTTCCGACAGGAATGCCAACTATGGCTACACCTTC.

The J gene is TRBJ1-2, the V gene TRBV28, with 8 bases identical to TRBD1. Trimming removed 4 bases from V and 9 bases from J; junction bases left unmatched: 10. CDR1 and CDR2 from the germline V gene are MDHEN and SYDVKM. The CDR3 has 14 amino acids. CDR3 protein: CASSSPGTGGSYTF. The CDR3 bases are TGTGCCAGCAGTTCACCCGGGACAGGCGGAAGCTACACCTTC.

At least ten counts were recorded for this clonotype. The V gene is TRBV7-3, the J gene TRBJ2-7; the match to TRBD1 covers 9 bases. V was clipped by 5 bases and J by 7 bases; unmatched bases: 12. Germline lookup yields CDR1 SGHTA and CDR2 FQGTGA. The CDR3 runs to 15 residues. CDR3 sequence: CASSPQGAGREEQYF. Here the CDR3 DNA reads TGTGCCAGCAGCCCACAGGGGGCGGGGAGGGAGGAGCAGTACTTC.

This clonotype was detected a few times. The chain has TRBV7-3 and TRBJ1-2; TRBD1 matches 7 bases. The CDR3 is 13 amino acids. Per germline, CDR1 SGHTA and CDR2 FQGTGA. V shed 6 bases and J 2 bases; nucleotides not matched to a gene: 3. In nucleotides, the CDR3 is TGTGCCAGCAGTCCGGGACAGAACTATGGCTACACCTTC. Translated, it gives CASSPGQNYGYTF.

The chain carries TRBV12-3 or TRBV12-4 and TRBJ1-1; D ambiguous. This CDR3 is 16 amino acids long. V lost 3 bases and J 1 base, leaving 15 bases between the germline ends. As DNA, the CDR3 is TGTGCCAGCAGTTTGGTGGCTGGCGTCGCGAACACTGAAGCTTTCTTT. Translation gives CASSLVAGVANTEAFF.

This clonotype turned up a few times. This rearrangement joins TRBV4-3 to TRBJ2-7; no reliable D call. Trimming pared 1 base from V and 8 bases from J, leaving 6 bases between. Germline V CDR1 and CDR2: LGHNA, YSLEER. The CDR3 runs 11 residues. CDR3 sequence (DNA): TGCGCCAGCAGCCAAGGTCCCAAGCAGTACTTC. It encodes CASSQGPKQYF.

The chain joins TRBV19 to TRBJ2-1, with 10 bases matching TRBD2. Trimming at V came to 3 bases and at J to 2 bases, leaving 4 bases not matched to a gene. CDR1 is LNHDA, CDR2 SQIVND, per germline (reference sequence). The CDR3 has 16 residues. CDR3 residues: CASSMASGGAYNEQFF. The CDR3 nucleotides are TGTGCCAGTAGTATGGCTAGCGGGGGAGCCTACAATGAGCAGTTCTTC.

Only one count was recorded for this clonotype. The chain joins TRBV7-2 to TRBJ2-2, with TRBD2 matching 8 bases. Germline V gives CDR1 SGHTA, CDR2 FQGNSA. The CDR3 has 14 residues. V lost 5 bases, J lost 6 bases, and 5 bases stayed unmatched. The CDR3 loop reads CASSQGGGPGELFF. CDR3 in DNA: TGTGCCAGCAGCCAGGGCGGGGGGCCCGGGGAGCTGTTTTTT.

The rearrangement links TRBV29-1 to TRBJ2-3; TRBD2 aligns across 15 bases. Germline CDR1 and CDR2: SQVTM and ANQGSEA. The CDR3 consists of 15 residues. V trimming: 7 bases; J trimming: 8 bases; junction bases outside the gene matches: 10. CDR3 in DNA: TGCAGCGCCGATAGGACTAGCGGGGGGGCAGGTACGCAGTATTTT. Translated: CSADRTSGGAGTQYF.

This rearrangement joins TRBV19 to TRBJ2-1; TRBD1 matches at 9 bases. Losses at the gene ends were 3 bases for V and 2 bases for J; bases not matched to a gene: 5. The CDR3 runs to 16 residues. The V gene's germline CDR1 is LNHDA and CDR2 SQIVND (reference sequence). This chain's CDR3 is CASSILRDRAYNEQFF. CDR3 DNA: TGTGCCAGTAGTATCCTCCGGGACAGGGCCTACAATGAGCAGTTCTTC.

The gene calls are TRBV15 and TRBJ2-1; 11 nucleotides match TRBD2. This CDR3 has 17 residues. Trimming removed 4 bases from V and 8 bases from J; junction bases left unmatched: 13. Germline CDR1 is LNHNV and CDR2 is YYDKDF (reference sequence). The CDR3 here is CATSKVAGGPNHYEQFF. Here the CDR3 DNA reads TGTGCCACCAGCAAGGTAGCGGGAGGGCCCAACCACTATGAGCAGTTCTTC.

The CDR3: CSARGGNTEAFF. CDR3 in DNA: TGCAGTGCTAGAGGGGGAAACACTGAAGCTTTCTTT. The rearrangement links TRBV20-1 to TRBJ1-1; D call uncertain. With 1 base removed from V and 2 bases from J, the gap between germline ends came to 5 bases. This CDR3 spans 12 amino acids. CDR1 DFQATT and CDR2 SNEGSKA come from the germline V gene (reference sequence).

The J gene is TRBJ2-3, the V gene TRBV2; D gene unclear. The V end was cut by 6 bases, the J end by 0 bases, with 13 bases between. CDR3 size: 15 residues. Looked up from germline, CDR1 is SNHLY and CDR2 is FYNNEI. The CDR3 DNA sequence: TGTGCCAGCAGGAACGAGGCGTCTAGCACAGATACGCAGTATTTT. Its translation is CASRNEASSTDTQYF.

With regard to this clonotype: The junction shows a germline mismatch at one end, possibly a read error. V and J are TRBV10-3 and TRBJ2-1; D might be TRBD1 (6 bases). From germline, CDR1 is ENHRY and CDR2 SYGVKD. The CDR3 loop spans 14 amino acids. The CDR3 DNA sequence: TGTGCCAGCAGTTTAAACTTACAGGGATTTGATTGCGTCTTC. Encoded protein: CASSLNLQGFDCVF.

The chain links TRBV30 to TRBJ2-5; tentative D call: TRBD2 (6 bases). CDR3 size: 16 residues. V was trimmed by 0 bases and J by 2 bases, leaving 16 bases between them. Germline-derived CDR1 and CDR2 are GTSNPN and SVGIG (reference sequence). CDR3 sequence (DNA): TGTGCCTGGAGTGTGTACTTCGGGAGAGCTCAAGAGACCCAGTACTTC. This gives the protein CAWSVYFGRAQETQYF.

The chain is built from TRBV6-6 and TRBJ1-6; 9 bases map to TRBD1. V trimming: 6 bases; J trimming: 9 bases; junction bases outside the gene matches: 6. Germline assignment: CDR1 MNHNY and CDR2 SVGAGI (reference sequence). The CDR3 covers 14 residues. The CDR3 DNA sequence: TGTGCCAGCAGGGCCGGGACAGGGACTTCACCCCTCCACTTT. This translates into CASRAGTGTSPLHF.

The chain has TRBV6-5 and TRBJ1-2, with 8 bases lining up with TRBD1. CDR3 length: 14 amino acids. V lost 3 bases and J lost 2; bases outside the gene matches: 2. The germline V gene encodes CDR1 MNHEY and CDR2 SVGAGI. CDR3 loop: CASSYRTGNYGYTF. In DNA, the CDR3 is TGTGCCAGCAGTTATCGGACAGGGAACTATGGCTACACCTTC.

This clonotype was seen more than once but under ten times. The chain carries TRBV20-1 and TRBJ2-5; possible D gene TRBD1, 5 bases. Trimming cost V 0 bases and J 5 bases, with 13 bases left between them. CDR1 and CDR2 (germline): DFQATT, SNEGSKA (reference sequence). This CDR3 has 14 residues. Here the CDR3 DNA reads TGCAGTGCTAGAGATCCAGGGCCCTGGGAGACCCAGTACTTC. It yields the protein CSARDPGPWETQYF.

The rearrangement uses TRBV7-2 and TRBJ2-1; the D gene could be TRBD1 or TRBD2 (5 bases each). Per the germline V gene, CDR1 is SGHTA and CDR2 is FQGNSA. The CDR3 spans 15 residues. The V gene lost 2 bases and the J gene lost 7 bases, with 15 bases spanning the gap. CDR3 region: CASSLRGPGKNEQFF. The CDR3 DNA sequence: TGTGCCAGCAGCTTAAGGGGCCCGGGGAAAAATGAGCAGTTCTTC.

The J gene is TRBJ2-1, the V gene TRBV27, with D possibly TRBD1 on 6 matching bases. Germline V gene data show CDR1 as MNHEY and CDR2 as SMNVEV (reference sequence). There are 16 residues in the CDR3. Between the trimmed V and J ends, which lost 2 bases and 0 bases, there was a span of 11 bases. The CDR3 here is CASSLDRPSSYNEQFF. The DNA of the CDR3 is TGTGCCAGCAGTTTAGACAGGCCTAGCTCCTACAATGAGCAGTTCTTC.